This T cell receptor (beta chain) was captured by sequencing in a study of shared clonotypes between healthy human individuals (dated by TCRdb to 2018 to 2020). Background for the entire study: A couple of women and a few men aged 18 to 49 years were included in the cohort. Per donor, leukapheresis produced somewhere between about 0.94 and 9 billion PBMCs. Blood TCR repertoires of several healthy adults were deeply sequenced to estimate repertoire size and the extent of clonotype sharing between individuals. Different laboratories and diverse techniques were used to prepare libraries and sequence TCR repertoires, to increase sequencing depth and limit assay-specific biases. Overall study outcomes, separate from this receptor: Sampling was restricted to blood, and TCR repertoires in tissue are likely to differ from TCR repertoires in blood. Because the study included a small number of donors, the genetic and exposure-history diversity represented was limited. Based on pairwise subsampling, the degree of clonotype sharing among donors was expected to be affected by sequencing depth.

Including the terminal cysteine and phenylalanine, the CDR3 comprises 12 residues. Only CDR3 DNA is held: 36 bases, read in frame from base 1. Trimming takes 6 bases from V and 4 bases from J, and the germline ends sit 11 bases apart. CDR1 and CDR2, per the germline V gene, are SQVTM and ANQGSEA. Points on this clone: Its antigen is not yet known. Per-nucleotide qualities are absent, and no much larger clonotype sits a single base away.

Using the deep immunoSEQ assay, multiplex PCR amplified TCR CDR3 regions from genomic DNA. Genomic DNA extracted from each cell subset was distributed evenly over all wells of several immunoSEQ 96-well plates, and each plate served as one replicate. For unsorted PBMC, 250 to 300 ng of genomic DNA, equivalent to approximately 28,000 T cell genomes, went into each replicate PCR. Ten immunoSEQ deep assay plates were used to sequence unsorted PBMC genomic DNA. Purified libraries were quantified with a Qubit 3.0 fluorometer, sized on a Bioanalyzer 2100, and re-quantified with the KAPA Library Quantification kit. Each immunoSEQ 96-well plate was sequenced on its own single-read 150-cycle Illumina NextSeq 550 flow cell. Processing in the source paper ran as follows. Because only junctional sequences without quality scores were contained in the immunoSEQ output, filtering matching that applied to full-length reads could not be performed. To assign V/J genes and CDR3, sequences were annotated using PyIR, a Python wrapper for IgBLAST v1.9, with IMGT germline references. Reads were removed for weak V/J assignments (E-value above 1e-6), missing CDR3, stop codons, out-of-frame junctions, or ambiguous translated residues. V3J clonotypes were defined as sequences sharing an identical inferred V gene, J gene, and CDR3 amino acid sequence. To compute the percentage overlap between repertoires, the number of shared unique clonotypes was divided by the size of the smaller repertoire. Three approaches were used to assess repertoire richness: RTK rarefaction, the Chao1 estimator, and Recon v2.1 estimates of unobserved clonotypes. The immuneACCESS repertoire file appears here via TCRdb, limited to in-frame rearrangements. These files lack a portion of the clones; in checked studies, under half of the deficit traces to unresolved V genes, and the cause of the others is not known. The DNA gave D and trimming, while V, J and clone size come from that table. The sample includes more than 400,000 clones, with 70% to 80% observed a single time. The ten most abundant clones make up 9.5% to 15% of the sample.

Healthy HIV-negative adults with no recently reported acute infections or vaccinations were included as donors. Only Caucasian adults living in Nashville, Tennessee, USA were represented among the donors. For unsorted samples, about 90 million PBMCs were counted, and genomic DNA was extracted using the QIAamp DNA Blood Mini kit. Blood was collected by leukapheresis, and PBMCs were isolated by Ficoll-Histopaque density gradient centrifugation and then cryopreserved in liquid nitrogen vapor phase. The chain is encoded by TRBV29-1 joined to TRBJ2-3; a tentative D match to TRBD1 spans 6 bases. Input material: PBMCs. This receptor was obtained from a middle-aged woman in good health. Some clones in this sample may be carry-over from other donors' samples. Here the CDR3 is given as CSVDRFADTQYF. The DNA reads TGCAGCGTAGACAGGTTTGCAGATACGCAGTATTTT.